This TCR beta chain was found in a study of blood T cell repertoires in COVID-19. Looking at the study overall: Samples of COVID-19 (acute and convalescent) were obtained from the United States, Italy and Spain.

With 3 bases removed from V and 6 bases from J, the gap between germline ends came to 12 bases. This CDR3 is built from 13 residues. Germline CDR1 and CDR2: DFQATT and SNEGSKA (reference sequence). Participant reports of clinical history set cohort assignment. Exposed enrollees had met someone with a PCR-confirmed or clinician-diagnosed COVID-19 case at some point within the 2 weeks before study entry. In the original processing: Cell counts per sample came from amplifying reference gene primers. Clones were read by immunoSEQ multiplex PCR, and TCRdb kept only the in-frame ones, dropping some. The V and J calls and clone size were taken over from that table, and D and trimming were inferred from the DNA. The data show 290,000 or so clones, with around 83% seen just once and about 5% held by the top ten.

The V call is TRBV20-1, the J call TRBJ1-5; D is uncertain. Specimen: PBMCs or T cells enriched from blood (not recorded which). The sequence was collected from a middle-aged man who had been exposed to COVID-19. DNA for the CDR3: TGCAGTGCTAGTGCCCAGGTCGGTCAGCCCCAGCATTTT. Encoded protein: CSASAQVGQPQHF.